These 29 T cell receptor beta chains came from one sample sequenced in a study of blood T cell repertoires in COVID-19. Sequencing used immunoSEQ multiplex PCR; TCRdb keeps in-frame clones, though not all of them. The data hold 200,000 to 250,000 clones, with approximately 91% observed a single time. Sequenced input: peripheral blood. The receptors derive from a woman in her sixties with acute or convalescent COVID-19.

V and J are TRBV6-5 and TRBJ2-1; 10 bases fit TRBD2. V dropped 0 bases and J dropped 9; count of bases not matched to a gene: 5. The CDR3 loop spans 15 amino acids. Germline lookup yields CDR1 MNHEY and CDR2 SVGAGI. CDR3 nucleotides: TGTGCCAGCAGTTACTCTGCAGCGGGGGGGCCTGAGCAGTTCTTC. Its translation: CASSYSAAGGPEQFF.

This clone was detected only once. V usage is TRBV7-3 and J usage is TRBJ2-7, with 8 bases matching TRBD2. With V trimmed by 8 bases and J by 2 bases, 11 bases remained unmatched. The CDR3 runs 15 residues. Germline CDR1 SGHTA, CDR2 FQGTGA. Here the CDR3 reads CASALRGGRTYEQYF. The DNA of the CDR3 is TGTGCCAGCGCTCTCCGGGGGGGCCGGACCTACGAGCAGTACTTC.

The gene calls are TRBV11-2 and TRBJ2-5; 7 bases line up with TRBD1. Germline trimming cut 10 bases from V and 1 base from J; bases unmatched to any gene: 9. Germline lookup yields CDR1 SGHAT and CDR2 FQNNGV. The CDR3 length is 14 residues. The CDR3 sequence: CATTRTGPQETQYF. CDR3 nucleotides: TGTGCCACGACAAGGACAGGACCCCAAGAGACCCAGTACTTC.

J is TRBJ2-1 and V is TRBV7-9, with 10 bases fitting TRBD2. Germline CDR1 reads SEHNR; CDR2 reads FQNEAQ (reference sequence). J gave up 8 bases and V 4 bases, and 11 bases lay outside the gene matches. This CDR3 is 16 amino acids long. CDR3 loop: CASSSSGRARGYEQFF. The CDR3 coding sequence is TGTGCCAGCAGCTCCAGCGGGAGGGCCAGAGGATATGAGCAGTTCTTC.

J is TRBJ1-2 and V is TRBV2; the D gene is possibly TRBD1 (5 bases). Between the trimmed V and J ends, which lost 5 bases and 1 base, there was a span of 17 bases. This CDR3 region has 16 residues. Per germline, CDR1 SNHLY and CDR2 FYNNEI. CDR3 nucleotides: TGTGCCAGCAGTAACACCGACAGCCGAAATAACTATGGCTACACCTTC. Translation: CASSNTDSRNNYGYTF.

The chain uses TRBV18 and TRBJ2-2; maybe TRBD1 (5 bases). V was pared by 5 bases and J by 2 bases, with 12 bases between. Looked up from germline, CDR1 is KGHSH and CDR2 is LQKENI. The CDR3 totals 15 residues. The CDR3: CASSTGRTNTGELFF. DNA of the CDR3: TGTGCCAGCTCAACAGGACGTACCAACACCGGGGAGCTGTTTTTT.

The chain uses TRBV7-2 and TRBJ1-1; tentative D call: TRBD1 (6 bases). V gave up 1 base and J gave up 5 bases, with 17 bases separating them. Germline CDR1 SGHTA, CDR2 FQGNSA. The CDR3 is 16 amino acids. CDR3 in amino acids: CASSLDRDTLRTEAFF. The CDR3 nucleotides read TGTGCCAGCAGCTTAGACCGGGACACTCTAAGAACTGAAGCTTTCTTT.

This sequence joins TRBV2 and TRBJ2-1; TRBD1 might be the D (6 bases). This CDR3 has 15 residues. Trimming removed 2 bases from V and 2 bases from J, with 10 bases in between. Germline values: CDR1 SNHLY, CDR2 FYNNEI. The CDR3 is CASSEQGSPYNEQFF. The CDR3 DNA is TGTGCCAGCAGTGAACAGGGGAGCCCCTACAATGAGCAGTTCTTC.

The rearrangement uses TRBV29-1 and TRBJ1-2, with D tentatively TRBD1 (5 bases). Looked up from germline, CDR1 is SQVTM and CDR2 is ANQGSEA. The CDR3 length is 13 residues. Deletions cut 4 bases from V and 6 bases from J, with 15 bases between. The CDR3 sequence is CSVGGGERDGYTF. CDR3 coding DNA: TGCAGCGTTGGTGGAGGGGAAAGAGATGGCTACACCTTC. The full variable domain, rest sourced from reference TRBV29-1 and TRBJ1-2, is SAVISQKPSRDICQRGTSLTIQCQVDSQVTMMFWYRQQPGQSLTLIATANQGSEATYESGFVIDKFPISRPNLTFSTLTVSNMSPEDSSIYLCSVGGGERDGYTFGSGTRLTVV.

This clone was counted between two and nine times. This chain joins TRBV3-1 (or the pseudogene TRBV3-2) and TRBJ2-7, with D possibly matching TRBD2 (6 bases). CDR3 length: 15 amino acids. V lost 1 base and J 5 bases, leaving 15 bases between the germline ends. Germline V gene data show CDR1 as LGHDT and CDR2 as YNNKEL (reference sequence). Here the CDR3 reads CASSQGEGGPDEQYF. The DNA of the CDR3 is TGTGCCAGCAGCCAAGGCGAGGGAGGCCCCGACGAGCAGTACTTC.

The chain uses TRBV10-2 and TRBJ1-4; 9 bases match TRBD1. Germline lookup yields CDR1 WSHSY and CDR2 SAAADI. J lost 4 bases, V lost 6 bases, and 6 bases had no gene match. This CDR3 region has 15 residues. In nucleotides, the CDR3 is TGCGCCAGCAGGGACAGGGGAGGGGGTAATGAAAAACTGTTTTTT. It translates to CASRDRGGGNEKLFF.

Comments on this clone: Additional DNA sequences in this sample encode the identical CDR3. Written as DNA, the CDR3 is TGCGCCAGCAGTGAGTCGGGGACAGGCACTAGCACAGATACGCAGTATTTT. Translating it yields CASSESGTGTSTDTQYF. The chain is built from TRBV10-1 and TRBJ2-3, with 8 bases matching TRBD1. Trimming removed 0 bases from V and 0 bases from J; junction bases left unmatched: 5. The CDR3 is made up of 17 amino acids. CDR1 is WNHNN, CDR2 SYGVQD, per germline (reference sequence).

The table lists this clone with a few counts. CDR3 loop: CASSYSMASGVYEQYF. The CDR3, as DNA: TGTGCCAGCAGTTACTCGATGGCTAGCGGGGTTTACGAGCAGTACTTC. The chain recombines TRBV6-5 with TRBJ2-7; TRBD2 matches 9 bases. The trim removed 0 bases at V and 4 bases at J, leaving 7 bases unmatched. CDR3 length: 16 amino acids. Germline V gives CDR1 MNHEY, CDR2 SVGAGI.

The chain is built from TRBV19 and TRBJ2-1; unclear D gene. Germline V gene lookup returns CDR1 LNHDA and CDR2 SQIVND (reference sequence). This CDR3 spans 12 amino acids. V shed 7 bases and J shed 3 bases, with 7 bases lying between them. The CDR3 region has the DNA TGTGCCAGTATGAGAGGCTACAATGAGCAGTTCTTC. This gives the protein CASMRGYNEQFF.

The chain employs TRBV4-3 and TRBJ2-1; TRBD2 aligns across 7 bases. Germline V lookup: CDR1 LGHNA, CDR2 YSLEER. J lost 4 bases, V lost 1 base, and 7 bases had no gene match. This CDR3 spans 16 amino acids. CDR3 loop: CASSQVSLAVYNEQFF. The CDR3 nucleotides read TGCGCCAGCAGCCAAGTTTCTCTAGCGGTGTACAATGAGCAGTTCTTC.

V gene TRBV7-2 combines with J gene TRBJ2-2; 7 bases are a match to TRBD1. V trimming: 1 base; J trimming: 3 bases; junction bases outside the gene matches: 2. There are 15 residues in the CDR3. Looked up from germline, CDR1 is SGHTA and CDR2 is FQGNSA. The DNA for the CDR3 is TGTGCCAGCAGCTTAGGGGGGACAGACACCGGGGAGCTGTTTTTT. Translating gives CASSLGGTDTGELFF.

The chain is built from TRBV24-1 and TRBJ2-1, with 11 bases that match TRBD2. V gave up 7 bases and J gave up 8 bases; unmatched junction bases: 6. Germline V gene data show CDR1 as KGHDR and CDR2 as SFDVKD. CDR3 size: 14 residues. As DNA, the CDR3 is TGTGCCACCAGGACTAGCGGGGTTAGGGATGAGCAGTTCTTC. Amino acid sequence: CATRTSGVRDEQFF.

The V and J genes are TRBV9 and TRBJ1-1, with D possibly TRBD1 on 5 matching bases. Germline V gives CDR1 SGDLS, CDR2 YYNGEE. V was shortened by 6 bases and J by 1 base, with 16 bases between the two germline ends. The CDR3 length is 15 residues. DNA for the CDR3: TGTGCCAGCACTCGGCTCAGGGAATCGAACACTGAAGCTTTCTTT. Its translation: CASTRLRESNTEAFF.

The V and J genes are TRBV4-1 and TRBJ1-1; D is ambiguous. The CDR3 is 13 amino acids. The ends were cut back, 0 bases at V and 11 bases at J, with 13 bases in the middle. Germline V gives CDR1 MGHRA, CDR2 YSYEKL. Here the CDR3 DNA reads TGCGCCAGCAGCCAAGAAGGTGGACTGGGGGCTTTCTTT. Translated, it gives CASSQEGGLGAFF.

J is TRBJ1-4 and V is TRBV27, with 7 bases aligning to TRBD1. V lost 6 bases, J lost 9 bases, and 4 bases stayed unmatched. This CDR3 has 12 residues. CDR1 is MNHEY and CDR2 is SMNVEV in the germline V gene (reference sequence). The chain's CDR3 is CASRTGLQKLFF. CDR3 sequence (DNA): TGTGCCAGCAGGACAGGGTTGCAAAAACTGTTTTTT.

This clone was detected only once. The junction does not match germline at one end; this may be a read error. The chain recombines TRBV5-5 with TRBJ1-3, with 7 bases aligning to TRBD1. The CDR3 has 14 residues. Germline V gene data show CDR1 as SGHKS and CDR2 as YYEKEE (reference sequence). The CDR3 DNA reads TGTGCCAGCAGCTTGTTAGGGGGCTCCTTTCTGGTCCGATTT. Translated: CASSLLGGSFLVRF.

This clone was seen more than once but under ten times. The rearrangement joins TRBV3-1 (or the pseudogene TRBV3-2) to TRBJ2-2; 7 bases agree with TRBD2. With 0 bases clipped from V and 5 bases from J, the junction kept 3 bases outside the gene matches. The CDR3 is 15 amino acids. Germline-derived CDR1 and CDR2 are LGHDT and YNNKEL (reference sequence). The chain's CDR3 is CASSQDGRGTGELFF. CDR3 nucleotide sequence: TGTGCCAGCAGCCAAGATGGGCGGGGGACCGGGGAGCTGTTTTTT.

The V call is TRBV4-2, the J call TRBJ1-1; D possibly corresponds to TRBD1 (6 bases). Germline CDR1 reads LGHNA; CDR2 reads YNFKEQ. V lost 6 bases and J 5 bases, leaving 22 bases between the germline ends. This CDR3 is 16 amino acids long. The CDR3 is CASRPGAGELRTEAFF. The CDR3 region has the DNA TGTGCCAGCAGACCTGGGGCAGGGGAATTGAGGACTGAAGCTTTCTTT.

The J gene is TRBJ1-5, the V gene TRBV19; TRBD1 might be the D (6 bases). The CDR3 has 14 residues. Trimming took off 4 bases at V and 6 bases at J, with 13 bases between the two ends. Germline V lookup: CDR1 LNHDA, CDR2 SQIVND (reference sequence). The CDR3 sequence: CASSTTGSSQPQHF. CDR3 nucleotide sequence: TGTGCCAGTAGTACCACAGGGTCGTCTCAGCCCCAGCATTTT.

The rearrangement links TRBV6-6 to TRBJ2-1; 8 bases line up with TRBD2. After removal of 10 bases from V and 8 bases from J, the junction contained 16 bases not matched to a gene. Germline lookup yields CDR1 MNHNY and CDR2 SVGAGI (reference sequence). The CDR3 consists of 15 residues. The CDR3 sequence: CAISSGREGGDEQFF. As DNA, the CDR3 is TGTGCCATCAGCAGCGGGAGAGAGGGAGGGGATGAGCAGTTCTTC.

The chain is built from TRBV30 and TRBJ2-7; 9 bases match TRBD2. The CDR3 is 15 residues long. V lost 1 base, J lost 2 bases, and 6 bases stayed unmatched. Germline V gives CDR1 GTSNPN, CDR2 SVGIG (reference sequence). The CDR3 is CAWSGRAGGPYEQYF. The CDR3 nucleotides are TGTGCCTGGAGTGGTAGAGCGGGGGGTCCCTACGAGCAGTACTTC.

V usage is TRBV5-6 and J usage is TRBJ2-5, with a possible D match to TRBD1 (6 bases). The germline V and J ends were trimmed by 3 bases and 10 bases, with 13 bases remaining between them. This CDR3 is 12 amino acids long. Germline-derived CDR1 and CDR2 are SGHDT and YYEEEE. The CDR3 reads CASSYRAGDQYF. The CDR3 bases are TGTGCCAGCAGCTACAGGGCAGGGGACCAGTACTTC.

The rearrangement links TRBV24-1 to TRBJ2-3; the D is unclear. The CDR3 has 13 amino acids. The germline V gene encodes CDR1 KGHDR and CDR2 SFDVKD. Trimming removed 0 bases at V and 5 bases at J, with 5 bases between. CDR3 in amino acids: CATSDLAGDTQYF. In DNA, the CDR3 is TGTGCCACCAGTGATTTGGCCGGAGATACGCAGTATTTT.

The V and J genes are TRBV9 and TRBJ2-5, with 11 bases lining up with TRBD1. This CDR3 region has 15 residues. Germline trimming cut 2 bases from V and 3 bases from J; bases unmatched to any gene: 3. CDR1 is SGDLS and CDR2 is YYNGEE in the germline V gene. CDR3 region: CASSVRTGGKETQYF. The CDR3, as DNA: TGTGCCAGCAGCGTTCGGACAGGGGGCAAAGAGACCCAGTACTTC.